This T cell receptor (beta chain) came from a study of OX40 agonist ivuxolimab in advanced cancers. The study in broad terms: Ivuxolimab was a fully human IgG2 agonistic monoclonal antibody targeting the costimulatory receptor OX40 (CD134). Intravenous ivuxolimab was administered to patients every 2 weeks at six dose levels: 0.01, 0.1, 0.3, 1.5, 3 and 10 mg/kg. Among the roughly 52 dose-escalation patients, some 20 had hepatocellular carcinoma, about 15 melanoma, 9 renal cell carcinoma and 9 head and neck cancer. In the dose-escalation cohort, nearly 85% of patients were male, and the mean age was 60 years with a range of roughly 20 to 79. Patients were allowed to have had prior anti-PD-1, anti-PD-L1 or anti-CTLA-4 therapy, and roughly 40% of the dose-escalation patients had previously received checkpoint inhibitors. Three dose-escalation patients achieved partial responses, one with hepatocellular carcinoma and two with cutaneous melanoma. The purpose of peripheral TCRbeta sequencing was to test whether ivuxolimab changed TCR sequence diversity and led to clonal T-cell expansion. The paper covers the monotherapy dose-escalation part of the phase I ivuxolimab trial, which included N of about 51 patients. The paper's findings and limits, for the study overall: At doses of 0.1 to 3.0 mg/kg, clonal expansion of both CD4+ and CD8+ T cells in blood was seen between baseline and week 6. Partial responders in the 0.1-3.0 mg/kg groups had among the lowest normalized peripheral clonal expansion, especially among CD8+ T cells. The antigen specificity of the clonally expanded peripheral T cells was not determined. On average, CD8+ T cells showed more expanded clones than CD4+ T cells after ivuxolimab. Low levels of normalized T-cell clonal expansion were also seen in some patients who did not respond.

V ends up 2 bases short and J 0 bases short, with an unmatched junction base count of 10. From a lookup of the germline V gene (reference sequence), CDR1 and CDR2 are MNHEY and SMNVEV. The cysteine opens and the phenylalanine closes a CDR3 of 18 amino acids. Only CDR3 DNA is held: 54 bases, read in frame from base 1. This clone has just a few counts. Its target antigen remains unknown. Within one base of it there is no much larger clone, and no base qualities were kept. Genomic DNA was extracted from sorted cells for sequencing of the TCRbeta CDR3 region. The immunoSEQ Assay was used to sequence the TCRbeta CDR3 regions. This immuneACCESS table, as held by TCRdb, lists in-frame sequences with V and J called but not all clones. Of the missing ones, under half trace to an unresolved V gene in checked studies; the others have no known cause. The sample has fewer than 30,000 clones on record, around nine tenths of them singletons. The top ten constitute under 25% of the sample.

Patients with autoimmune disease history or receiving systemic immunosuppression were excluded from the trial. Peripheral blood for TCR sequencing was collected from all dose cohorts at baseline, on cycle 4 day 1, and on cycle 7 day 1. Samples were obtained from an open-label, multicenter, first-in-human phase I dose-escalation trial of ivuxolimab. Adults with locally advanced or metastatic head and neck squamous cell, hepatocellular, melanoma or renal cell carcinoma were enrolled in the trial. Before TCR sequencing, CD4+ and CD8+ T cells were separately sorted from peripheral blood. Rearrangement joined TRBV27 to TRBJ2-1; the central 7 bases match TRBD2. The specimen was CD4+ or CD8+ T cells sorted from blood, collected in a trial of the OX40 agonist ivuxolimab. The receptor was isolated from an adult with an advanced solid tumor such as melanoma, head and neck, liver or kidney cancer. The CDR3 amino acid sequence is: CASSLIPLWGGSYNEQFF. The DNA sequence follows: TGTGCCAGCAGTTTAATCCCCCTATGGGGGGGCTCCTACAATGAGCAGTTCTTC.